This T cell receptor beta chain originates from a study of preoperative IRX-2 immunotherapy in early breast cancer. The V end was cut by 8 bases, the J end by 1 base, with 8 bases between. From germline, CDR1 is LNHDA and CDR2 SQIVND (reference sequence). This CDR3 spans 13 amino acids. TCRdb keeps only in-frame clones here, not all; method: immunoSEQ multiplex PCR. Among about 27,000 clones, approximately 84% were seen once, and the ten largest hold 2% to 2.5%. Treatment here: preoperative locoregional IRX-2 cytokine immunotherapy. Samples came from a phase Ib trial of preoperative locoregional IRX-2 cytokine immunotherapy.

V is TRBV19 and J is TRBJ2-2; D is unresolved. The sequenced sample was lymph node tissue, obtained before IRX-2 immunotherapy. The clonotype originates from a human donor with breast cancer. The CDR3 nucleotides are TGTGCCAGTGGATACAAGAACACCGGGGAGCTGTTTTTT. Residues: CASGYKNTGELFF.